Below are 32 T cell receptor beta chains sequenced from a single sample in a study of radiotherapy plus CTLA-4 blockade in lung cancer. Generated by immunoSEQ multiplex PCR, the TCRdb table keeps only in-frame clones and is missing some. The profile shows fewer than 140,000 clones, about 84% of them singletons. The source material was peripheral blood, sampled from a patient treated with radiotherapy plus ipilimumab. The receptors stem from a human donor with non-small cell lung cancer that progressed on radiotherapy plus ipilimumab. Some clones in this sample may be carry-over from other donors' samples.

The count of this clone is one. The chain joins TRBV14 to TRBJ1-1; D uncertain. The germline V gene has CDR1 SGHDN and CDR2 FVKESK. CDR3 size: 14 residues. Trimming took off 7 bases at V and 3 bases at J, with 15 bases between the two ends. In nucleotides, the CDR3 is TGTGCCAGCAACGGGCCGCAGGTCGACACTGAAGCTTTCTTT. It translates to CASNGPQVDTEAFF.

The chain has TRBV7-2 and TRBJ1-6; TRBD1 is a possible D gene (6 bases). Trimming removed 2 bases at V and 7 bases at J, with 15 bases between. CDR3 length: 16 amino acids. The germline CDR1 and CDR2 sequences are SGHTA and FQGNSA. CDR3 amino acids: CASSLQWGRGNSPLHF. For the CDR3, the DNA is TGTGCCAGCAGCTTACAATGGGGGAGGGGGAATTCACCCCTCCACTTT.

In DNA, the CDR3 is TGTGCCACCCTGCAACCCGCCAGGGTCCGGGAGCAGTACTTC. Encoded protein: CATLQPARVREQYF. This chain connects TRBV2 to TRBJ2-7; D might be TRBD1 (5 bases). CDR1 and CDR2 (germline): SNHLY, FYNNEI. Trimming removed 10 bases from V and 7 bases from J, with 23 bases in between. The CDR3 contains 14 residues.

The rearrangement uses TRBV30 and TRBJ2-4, with D unclear. The germline CDR1 and CDR2 sequences are GTSNPN and SVGIG (reference sequence). There are 12 residues in the CDR3. The germline V and J ends were trimmed by 2 bases and 8 bases, with 10 bases remaining between them. The CDR3 reads CAWSPVMDIQYF. CDR3 bases: TGTGCCTGGAGTCCAGTTATGGACATTCAGTACTTC.

This clone was recorded once. CDR3 bases: TGTGCCAGCTCACCACCCGGGGATAGCTCTGGAAACACCATATATTTT. Amino acids: CASSPPGDSSGNTIYF. This chain uses TRBV18 with TRBJ1-3; D not certain. Germline CDR1 and CDR2: KGHSH and LQKENI. The CDR3 covers 16 residues. Trimming left V 0 bases short and J 0 bases short, with 9 bases between.

The rearrangement joins TRBV27 to TRBJ2-7; 9 nucleotides align to TRBD1. This CDR3 is built from 14 residues. J was trimmed by 7 bases and V by 0 bases; bases with no gene match: 4. CDR1 is MNHEY, CDR2 SMNVEV, per germline (reference sequence). CDR3 loop: CASSLSGQGREQYF. CDR3 bases: TGTGCCAGCAGTTTATCGGGACAGGGACGGGAGCAGTACTTC.

V usage is TRBV7-8 and J usage is TRBJ2-7; 7 bases line up with TRBD1. V was clipped by 5 bases and J by 2 bases; unmatched bases: 6. The CDR3 length is 14 residues. Germline lookup yields CDR1 SGHVS and CDR2 FQNEAQ. This chain's CDR3 is CASSRRQGPYEQYF. The DNA of the CDR3 is TGTGCCAGCAGCCGGAGACAGGGCCCCTACGAGCAGTACTTC. The whole variable domain, remainder taken from reference TRBV7-8 and TRBJ2-7, is GAGVSQSPRYKVAKRGQDVALRCDPISGHVSLFWYQQALGQGPEFLTYFQNEAQLDKSGLPSDRFFAERPEGSVSTLKIQRTQQEDSAVYLCASSRRQGPYEQYFGPGTRLTVT.

The chain employs TRBV7-9 and TRBJ1-4; 7 nucleotides align to TRBD1. The CDR3 length is 13 residues. The ends lost 5 bases at V and 8 bases at J; junction bases unmatched: 5. CDR1 SEHNR and CDR2 FQNEAQ come from the germline V gene (reference sequence). The CDR3 DNA reads TGTGCCAGCAGCGACCGGACAGGCGAAAAACTGTTTTTT. Protein product: CASSDRTGEKLFF.

This sequence joins TRBV6-6 and TRBJ1-5; no clear D. Germline V CDR1 and CDR2: MNHNY, SVGAGI (reference sequence). There are 15 residues in the CDR3. V lost 0 bases and J 1 base, leaving 7 bases between the germline ends. CDR3 region: CASSYSADSNQPQHF. DNA of the CDR3: TGTGCCAGCAGTTACTCGGCGGACAGCAATCAGCCCCAGCATTTT.

This clone was seen only a few times. The chain links TRBV19 to TRBJ1-6; D gene unclear. V shed 5 bases and J shed 10 bases, with 12 bases lying between them. Germline V gene data show CDR1 as LNHDA and CDR2 as SQIVND (reference sequence). CDR3 length equals 13 residues. CDR3 nucleotides: TGTGCCAGTAGTTTCTCCAGGTTCTCACCCCTCCACTTT. This encodes CASSFSRFSPLHF.

DNA of the CDR3: TGTGCCAGCAGTTTCCTCTGGGGAGGCGAGGAGGATGAGCAGTTCTTC. It translates to CASSFLWGGEEDEQFF. The chain links TRBV27 to TRBJ2-1; D perhaps matches TRBD2 (6 bases). Trimming shortened V by 3 bases and J by 8 bases, and 20 bases separated the two germline ends. The CDR3 has 16 amino acids. Germline-derived CDR1 and CDR2 are MNHEY and SMNVEV (reference sequence).

The sample holds one count of this clone. The rearrangement joins TRBV29-1 to TRBJ1-5; possibly TRBD1 for D (5 bases). Trimming took off 6 bases at V and 3 bases at J, with 12 bases between the two ends. Germline V CDR1 and CDR2: SQVTM, ANQGSEA. CDR3 length equals 13 residues. In DNA, the CDR3 is TGCAGCGTGGGGTGGGGACTCAATCAGCCCCAGCATTTT. It translates to CSVGWGLNQPQHF.

The genes are TRBV5-1 and TRBJ2-5; TRBD2 matches 7 bases. This CDR3 contains 14 residues. Trimming at V came to 2 bases and at J to 5 bases, leaving 6 bases not matched to a gene. Germline V gives CDR1 SGHRS, CDR2 YFSETQ. The CDR3 reads CASSFAQGGETQYF. In DNA, the CDR3 is TGCGCCAGCAGCTTTGCTCAGGGAGGGGAGACCCAGTACTTC.

This clone showed up just a few times. The rearrangement uses TRBV6-1 and TRBJ1-2; D remains ambiguous. The CDR3 has 12 residues. Germline values: CDR1 MNHNS, CDR2 SASEGT. Trimming took off 8 bases at V and 9 bases at J, with 16 bases between the two ends. The DNA for the CDR3 is TGTGCCAGCGGAGGCCCATACGCTAGCTACACCTTC. Translating gives CASGGPYASYTF.

The gene calls are TRBV6-5 and TRBJ2-7; TRBD1 might be the D (6 bases). Trimming removed 2 bases from V and 1 base from J, with 9 bases in between. CDR1 is MNHEY and CDR2 is SVGAGI in the germline V gene. The CDR3 sequence is 14 residues long. This CDR3 is CASSYLGQSYEQYF. The DNA for the CDR3 is TGTGCCAGCAGTTACCTTGGACAGTCCTACGAGCAGTACTTC.

This chain links TRBV19 with TRBJ2-6; 7 bases fit TRBD1. The CDR3 is 17 residues long. The J segment lost 2 bases and the V segment lost 1 base, leaving 5 bases of the junction unmatched. Looked up from germline, CDR1 is LNHDA and CDR2 is SQIVND (reference sequence). The CDR3 spells CASSIGRGMAGANVLTF. The DNA for the CDR3 is TGTGCCAGTAGTATAGGCAGGGGGATGGCTGGGGCCAACGTCCTGACTTTC.

V and J are TRBV5-6 and TRBJ2-3; D not certain. The V end was cut by 0 bases, the J end by 1 base, with 6 bases between. The germline V gene encodes CDR1 SGHDT and CDR2 YYEEEE. The CDR3 is made up of 14 amino acids. CDR3 amino acids: CASSLGVGTDTQYF. The CDR3 bases are TGTGCCAGCAGCTTGGGAGTCGGCACAGATACGCAGTATTTT.

This clone showed up just a few times. This sequence joins TRBV6-6 and TRBJ2-7; no firm D call. From germline, CDR1 is MNHNY and CDR2 SVGAGI (reference sequence). The CDR3 has 13 amino acids. With 3 bases removed from V and 7 bases from J, the gap between germline ends came to 13 bases. The CDR3 loop is CASSYNSAAEQYF. For the CDR3, the DNA is TGTGCCAGCAGTTATAACAGCGCGGCTGAGCAGTACTTC.

The gene calls are TRBV7-2 and TRBJ2-5; 8 positions match TRBD1. CDR3 length equals 15 residues. The J segment lost 3 bases and the V segment lost 1 base, leaving 4 bases of the junction unmatched. Germline V lookup: CDR1 SGHTA, CDR2 FQGNSA. The CDR3, as DNA: TGTGCCAGCAGCTTAGGGAAGGACAGGGAAGAGACCCAGTACTTC. Residues: CASSLGKDREETQYF.

This clone was observed once. CDR3 in DNA: TGTGCCAGCCGGGGGGTTGAAGAAAAACTGTTTTTT. This codes for CASRGVEEKLFF. V usage is TRBV2 and J usage is TRBJ1-4; D perhaps matches TRBD1 (5 bases). V was clipped by 8 bases and J by 8 bases, with 12 bases between them. Germline assignment: CDR1 SNHLY and CDR2 FYNNEI. This CDR3 spans 12 amino acids.

This clone has more than one count but fewer than ten. This chain links TRBV19 with TRBJ1-5; tentatively, D is TRBD1 (6 bases). V was cut by 10 bases and J by 7 bases, with 14 bases left in between. Per germline, CDR1 LNHDA and CDR2 SQIVND (reference sequence). CDR3 size: 12 residues. In DNA, the CDR3 is TGTGCCACCTCAATGCAGGGGCAGCCCCAGCATTTT. Encoded protein: CATSMQGQPQHF. Full variable domain (remainder filled in from reference TRBV19 and TRBJ1-5): DGGITQSPKYLFRKEGQNVTLSCEQNLNHDAMYWYRQDPGQGLRLIYYSQIVNDFQKGDIAEGYSVSREKKESFPLTVTSAQKNPTAFYLCATSMQGQPQHFGDGTRLSIL.

This sequence joins TRBV6-5 and TRBJ2-5; D uncertain. Between the trimmed V and J ends, which lost 4 bases and 3 bases, there was a span of 15 bases. Germline loops: CDR1 MNHEY, CDR2 SVGAGI. The CDR3 is 15 residues long. CDR3 bases: TGTGCCAGCAGTTTTTACGCGGAGCAGAAAGAGACCCAGTACTTC. It yields the protein CASSFYAEQKETQYF.

The rearrangement links TRBV5-6 to TRBJ1-4; D is unresolved. The germline V gene has CDR1 SGHDT and CDR2 YYEEEE. The length of the CDR3 is 14 residues. V was cut by 1 base and J by 4 bases, with 8 bases left in between. CDR3 amino acids: CASSLLLSNEKLFF. Here the CDR3 DNA reads TGTGCCAGCAGCTTGTTACTCAGTAATGAAAAACTGTTTTTT.

A few counts support this clone. V usage is TRBV10-3 and J usage is TRBJ1-2; D gene unclear. V was clipped by 6 bases and J by 2 bases, with 7 bases between them. The CDR3 has 12 amino acids. The germline V gene has CDR1 ENHRY and CDR2 SYGVKD. CDR3 sequence reads: CAIRVGNYGYTF. The DNA of the CDR3 is TGTGCCATCAGAGTGGGGAACTATGGCTACACCTTC.

This clone was detected only once. The chain has TRBV6-6 and TRBJ1-5, with D perhaps TRBD1 (5 bases). Germline loops: CDR1 MNHNY, CDR2 SVGAGI (reference sequence). The V gene lost 2 bases and the J gene lost 4 bases, with 15 bases spanning the gap. The CDR3 is 16 residues long. The CDR3 DNA follows: TGTGCCAGCAGTTACGGGCCATCGGGACGAAATCAGCCCCAGCATTTT. Amino acid sequence: CASSYGPSGRNQPQHF.

This clone was seen once. The chain joins TRBV7-2 to TRBJ2-5, with D perhaps matching TRBD1 (5 bases). The CDR3 length is 15 residues. Trimming stripped 5 bases from V and 5 bases from J, with 18 bases between. The germline gives CDR1 SGHTA, CDR2 FQGNSA. This chain's CDR3 is CASSPRAGRRETQYF. The CDR3 DNA follows: TGTGCCAGCAGCCCCAGGGCAGGTCGTCGGGAGACCCAGTACTTC.

This rearrangement joins TRBV2 to TRBJ1-6, with a tentative D call TRBD1 (5 bases). The length of the CDR3 is 15 residues. V shed 7 bases and J shed 0 bases, with 10 bases lying between them. CDR1 SNHLY and CDR2 FYNNEI come from the germline V gene. CDR3 region: CASTGRSSYNSPLHF. The CDR3 region has the DNA TGTGCCAGCACGGGGCGGAGCTCCTATAATTCACCCCTCCACTTT.

CDR3 in DNA: TGTGCCAGCTCACTACTGGGGCAGGATCAGCCCCAGCATTTT. It encodes CASSLLGQDQPQHF. The J gene is TRBJ1-5, the V gene TRBV18; TRBD1 is a possible D gene (5 bases). Trimming pared 4 bases from V and 5 bases from J, leaving 12 bases between. CDR1 and CDR2 (germline): KGHSH, LQKENI. This CDR3 is built from 14 residues. The full variable domain, with the rest looked up from reference TRBV18 and TRBJ1-5, is NAGVMQNPRHLVRRRGQEARLRCSPMKGHSHVYWYRQLPEEGLKFMVYLQKENIIDESGMPKERFSAEFPKEGPSILRIQQVVRGDSAAYFCASSLLGQDQPQHFGDGTRLSIL.

The V call is TRBV14, the J call TRBJ2-7; D is possibly TRBD1 (5 bases). From germline, CDR1 is SGHDN and CDR2 FVKESK. V was cut by 0 bases and J by 2 bases, with 17 bases left in between. This CDR3 has 17 amino acids. This CDR3 reads CASSQDLSPGYAYEQYF. The CDR3 nucleotides read TGTGCCAGCAGCCAAGATCTATCGCCAGGGTATGCCTACGAGCAGTACTTC.

The gene calls are TRBV4-3 and TRBJ1-1; D is undetermined. Between the trimmed V and J ends, which lost 0 bases and 1 base, there was a span of 9 bases. The length of the CDR3 is 15 residues. Per germline, CDR1 LGHNA and CDR2 YSLEER. The CDR3 sequence: CASSQDRNRNTEAFF. The CDR3, as DNA: TGCGCCAGCAGCCAAGATCGTAACAGGAACACTGAAGCTTTCTTT.

CDR3 sequence reads: CASSLWGRGDTQYF. The CDR3, as DNA: TGTGCCAGCAGCTTGTGGGGCCGGGGGGATACGCAGTATTTT. J is TRBJ2-3 and V is TRBV5-4; TRBD2 might be the D (6 bases). V was pared by 1 base and J by 6 bases, with 12 bases between. The CDR3 has 14 residues. Germline V gene data show CDR1 as SGHNT and CDR2 as YYREEE (reference sequence).

The V and J genes are TRBV2 and TRBJ2-5, with D uncertain. The CDR3 has 13 amino acids. CDR1 and CDR2 (germline): SNHLY, FYNNEI. The V end lost 6 bases, the J end lost 4 bases, and 12 bases lay between the germline ends. The CDR3, as DNA: TGTGCCAGCAGACCCAAATGGGGAGAGACCCAGTACTTC. Its protein is CASRPKWGETQYF.